This section outlines one TCR beta chain sequence together with its context. Its antigen is unknown. The CDR3 consists of 15 residues. J gave up 0 bases and V 5 bases, and 7 bases lay outside the gene matches. Germline-derived CDR1 and CDR2 are MNHNS and SASEGT. The sample originates from a study of identical twins. cDNA carried unique molecular identifiers, and a universal primer site was added by template switching. A single record per CDR3 protein comes from TCRdb applying MiXCR to the 5' RACE reads. The sample consists of about 530,000 distinct CDR3 sequences, about a fifth of them appearing once. General study points: Out-of-frame alpha sequences shared by twins were enriched for low generation probability.

These records were also assigned to another study, of yellow fever vaccine responses in identical twins.

The chain links TRBV6-1 to TRBJ2-7; TRBD1 aligns across 7 bases. Specimen: CD4+ T cells sorted from blood. The clonotype originates from a woman under 30 in good health. The CDR3 protein is CASSQPGQTSYEQYF. CDR3 nucleotide sequence: TGTGCCAGCAGTCAACCGGGACAGACCTCCTACGAGCAGTACTTC.